Below are 17 T cell receptor beta chains sequenced from a single sample in a study of regulatory T cells in long-lasting Graves disease (dated by TCRdb to about 2021). The time point label, as the study defines it: persistent/refractory GD, antithyroid drugs over 5 years with positive TRAb. RNA was extracted from PBMCs in TRIzol for both TCR sequencing and RNA sequencing. Library preparation used multiplex PCR. Sequencer: Illumina HiSeq 4000. CDR3 regions were amplified by Arm-PCR with iRepertoire HTBI primers to construct TCR beta libraries. TCRdb took the public reads, trimmed them with fastp at Q25, ran MiXCR for clone calling and kept in-frame beta chains. All rows with the same CDR3 protein become a single entry with the most common DNA and genes. For this sample the table gives around 510,000 distinct CDR3 sequences, of which under 25% were detected only once. The ten largest clones represent 6.5% to 10% of the sample.

The material sequenced was peripheral blood mononuclear cells (PBMCs), taken when the disease was refractory, from a patient treated with antithyroid drugs. The receptors derive from a female donor with Graves disease.

This clonotype was found many times. This chain joins TRBV5-1 and TRBJ2-7; D might be TRBD2 (6 bases). In germline, CDR1 is SGHRS, CDR2 YFSETQ. The length of the CDR3 is 14 residues. The V end was cut by 4 bases, the J end by 1 base, with 12 bases between. The CDR3 DNA sequence: TGCGCCAGCAGCGCGGGACGGAATTCCTACGAGCAGTACTTC. It codes for CASSAGRNSYEQYF.

This clonotype has at least ten counts. The V gene is TRBV30, the J gene TRBJ1-1; 8 bases are a match to TRBD1. V dropped 4 bases and J dropped 10; count of bases not matched to a gene: 5. CDR1 is GTSNPN and CDR2 is SVGIG in the germline V gene (reference sequence). The CDR3 loop spans 11 amino acids. The CDR3 DNA is TGTGCCTGGATTTTAGGGACAGGAGCTTTCTTT. Protein product: CAWILGTGAFF.

The sample holds many counts of this clonotype. The chain has TRBV11-2 and TRBJ1-1, with D perhaps matching TRBD1 (5 bases). This CDR3 is built from 14 residues. The germline gives CDR1 SGHAT, CDR2 FQNNGV. The V and J ends lost 5 bases and 11 bases respectively, with 21 bases between them. The CDR3 region is CASSQPDTGLGAFF. CDR3 nucleotides: TGTGCCAGCAGCCAACCAGACACAGGTTTGGGGGCTTTCTTT. The full variable domain, rest sourced from reference TRBV11-2 and TRBJ1-1, is EAGVAQSPRYKIIEKRQSVAFWCNPISGHATLYWYQQILGQGPKLLIQFQNNGVVDDSQLPKDRFSAERLKGVDSTLKIQPAKLEDSAVYLCASSQPDTGLGAFFGQGTRLTVV.

This clonotype was seen repeatedly, ten times or more. The genes are TRBV28 and TRBJ2-7, with D hard to call. The germline V gene encodes CDR1 MDHEN and CDR2 SYDVKM. The CDR3 length is 14 residues. The V and J ends lost 5 bases and 2 bases respectively, with 13 bases between them. The CDR3 sequence is CASSKFGRTYEQYF. The DNA for the CDR3 is TGTGCCAGCAGTAAGTTCGGACGGACCTACGAGCAGTACTTC.

This clonotype came up many times. The V call is TRBV28, the J call TRBJ1-2; 9 bases line up with TRBD1. Germline CDR1 MDHEN, CDR2 SYDVKM. The CDR3 contains 15 residues. Trimming cost V 5 bases and J 5 bases; bases outside gene matches: 9. CDR3 DNA: TGTGCCAGCAGTCGAAAACCCGGGACAGGGTATGGCTACACCTTC. Protein: CASSRKPGTGYGYTF.

This clonotype was observed a few times. The chain carries TRBV5-1 and TRBJ2-3; 13 bases agree with TRBD2. Germline trimming cut 4 bases from V and 2 bases from J; bases unmatched to any gene: 7. Germline-derived CDR1 and CDR2 are SGHRS and YFSETQ. CDR3 size: 17 residues. CDR3 amino acids: CASSPGLAGVITDTQYF. The CDR3 DNA sequence: TGCGCCAGCAGCCCTGGACTAGCGGGAGTTATCACAGATACGCAGTATTTT.

This clonotype has ten or more counts. The chain has TRBV5-1 and TRBJ2-7, with a weak D call TRBD1 (6 bases). The V end was cut by 4 bases, the J end by 5 bases, with 19 bases between. This CDR3 contains 15 residues. CDR1 SGHRS and CDR2 YFSETQ come from the germline V gene. CDR3 DNA: TGCGCCAGCAGCAAGGGGGTCAGGGACGGAAACGAGCAGTACTTC. Translated, it gives CASSKGVRDGNEQYF.

This rearrangement joins TRBV6-1 to TRBJ2-4, with TRBD2 matching over 9 bases. V shed 3 bases and J 3 bases; nucleotides not matched to a gene: 3. This CDR3 comprises 15 residues. CDR1 and CDR2 (germline): MNHNS, SASEGT. CDR3 DNA: TGTGCCAGCAGTGAGGCGGGGGGGGACAAAAACATTCAGTACTTC. Translation: CASSEAGGDKNIQYF.

The chain employs TRBV20-1 and TRBJ1-2; TRBD1 is a possible D gene (6 bases). Trimming removed 6 bases at V and 6 bases at J, with 17 bases between. CDR3 size: 13 residues. Germline lookup yields CDR1 DFQATT and CDR2 SNEGSKA (reference sequence). The CDR3, as DNA: TGCAGTGCCATCCGAGGGGGGGGCCATGGCTACACCTTC. This encodes CSAIRGGGHGYTF.

At least ten counts were recorded for this clonotype. This sequence joins TRBV29-1 and TRBJ1-2; 9 nucleotides match TRBD1. The CDR3 totals 16 residues. J lost 7 bases, V lost 8 bases, and 20 bases had no gene match. Per germline, CDR1 SQVTM and CDR2 ANQGSEA. This CDR3 reads CSPPGQRQGVSRGYTF. CDR3 nucleotides: TGCAGCCCCCCCGGACAAAGACAGGGGGTGAGTCGTGGCTACACCTTC. Complete variable domain (other parts from reference TRBV29-1 and TRBJ1-2): SAVISQKPSRDICQRGTSLTIQCQVDSQVTMMFWYRQQPGQSLTLIATANQGSEATYESGFVIDKFPISRPNLTFSTLTVSNMSPEDSSIYLCSPPGQRQGVSRGYTFGSGTRLTVV.

This clonotype has more than one count but fewer than ten. The chain has TRBV5-5 and TRBJ1-1, with a tentative D call TRBD1 (5 bases). The CDR3 spans 16 residues. The V end was cut by 3 bases, the J end by 4 bases, with 19 bases between. Germline V gives CDR1 SGHKS, CDR2 YYEKEE (reference sequence). The CDR3 DNA reads as TGTGCCAGCAGCTCCCGGGACCAAGGTCTCGGCACTGAAGCTTTCTTT. Protein product: CASSSRDQGLGTEAFF.

V and J are TRBV14 and TRBJ2-3; 8 nucleotides agree with TRBD2. V trimming: 1 base; J trimming: 4 bases; junction bases outside the gene matches: 10. This CDR3 is built from 17 residues. Germline V gene lookup returns CDR1 SGHDN and CDR2 FVKESK. The CDR3 sequence: CASSQGLARKVADTQYF. For the CDR3, the DNA is TGTGCCAGCAGCCAAGGACTAGCGAGAAAGGTGGCAGATACGCAGTATTTT.

V usage is TRBV9 and J usage is TRBJ2-2, with D uncertain. CDR3 length: 13 residues. CDR1 is SGDLS and CDR2 is YYNGEE in the germline V gene. Between the trimmed V and J ends, which lost 2 bases and 5 bases, there was a span of 7 bases. CDR3: CASSVIDTGELFF. As DNA, the CDR3 is TGTGCCAGCAGCGTCATTGATACCGGGGAGCTGTTTTTT.

This clonotype came up many times. The CDR3 sequence is CASSLEGTAENYGYTF. CDR3 nucleotides: TGTGCCAGCAGCTTGGAGGGGACAGCCGAGAACTATGGCTACACCTTC. J is TRBJ1-2 and V is TRBV5-5, with 7 bases lining up with TRBD1. The CDR3 is 16 amino acids. Germline assignment: CDR1 SGHKS and CDR2 YYEKEE (reference sequence). V was clipped by 0 bases and J by 2 bases; unmatched bases: 7.

This clonotype was observed at least ten times. The gene calls are TRBV7-2 and TRBJ2-7; TRBD2 agrees at 8 bases. V shed 5 bases, J shed 2 bases, and the junction held 5 bases outside the gene matches. This CDR3 has 14 residues. Per the germline V gene, CDR1 is SGHTA and CDR2 is FQGNSA. This CDR3 is CASSQPGLAYEQYF. The CDR3 region has the DNA TGTGCCAGCAGCCAGCCGGGACTAGCCTACGAGCAGTACTTC.

A note on this clonotype: The conserved closing phenylalanine or tryptophan is absent in this CDR3, likely reflecting a read error. The chain carries TRBV13 and TRBJ2-7, with D possibly TRBD2 on 6 matching bases. The germline V gene encodes CDR1 PRHDT and CDR2 FYEKMQ (reference sequence). This CDR3 is built from 17 residues. The ends were cut back, 5 bases at V and 0 bases at J, with 20 bases in the middle. DNA for the CDR3: TGTGCCAGCAGCCCCCGGGGTAGCGGTCACAGCTCCTACGAGCAGTACTCC. This codes for CASSPRGSGHSSYEQYS.

This clonotype came up a few times. The chain employs TRBV3-1 and TRBJ2-5; D is perhaps TRBD2 (5 bases). The J call may not be correct, given that the DNA end is closer to TRBJ2-1. CDR1 is LGHDT, CDR2 YNNKEL, per germline (reference sequence). This CDR3 spans 14 amino acids. The CDR3 DNA follows: TGTGCCAGCAGCCAATCCACGGGGTACAATGAGCAGTTCTTC. This encodes CASSQSTGYNEQFF.